What follows describes a single TCR beta chain. The CDR3 loop spans 14 amino acids. V was clipped by 6 bases and J by 3 bases, with 15 bases between them. Looked up from germline, CDR1 is SGHTA and CDR2 is FQGNSA. This sample is drawn from a study of blood T cells in healthy people across ages. Overall study context: About one barcoded beta molecule was captured per two T cells (by template switching).

Primers used in a second PCR of roughly 7 to 12 cycles were a sample-barcoded 5' primer and a J-beta primer mix. TCRdb re-called the 5' RACE reads through MiXCR, storing one row per CDR3 protein. The profile shows almost 800,000 distinct CDR3 sequences, about three fifths of them singletons. The gene calls are TRBV7-2 and TRBJ2-7; D is possibly TRBD1 (6 bases). The sequence derives from a man younger than 45 in good health. Sequenced: blood. The CDR3 nucleotides are TGTGCCAGCAGTTACCAGGGGCTGGTCTACGAGCAGTACTTC. It codes for CASSYQGLVYEQYF.